Presented here are 31 T cell receptor beta chains from one specimen sequenced in a study of blood T cell repertoires in COVID-19 (TCRdb year 2020). The method was the immunoSEQ multiplex PCR assay. Not all clones reach the TCRdb copy of this immuneACCESS table, which keeps in-frame sequences only. Checked studies attribute under half of the gap to unresolved V genes and leave the rest unexplained. Recorded for this sample are about 76,000 clones; approximately 83% of them occurred a single time. Of the sample, approximately 12% is held by the ten largest clones. Sequenced input: peripheral blood. The receptors come from a human donor in a cohort sampled during active COVID-19.

The chain couples TRBV5-1 to TRBJ2-3, with D possibly TRBD1 on 6 matching bases. The CDR3 contains 13 residues. The V gene lost 3 bases and the J gene lost 4 bases, with 9 bases spanning the gap. Germline V CDR1 and CDR2: SGHRS, YFSETQ. CDR3 loop: CASSYTGSDTQYF. The CDR3 bases are TGCGCCAGCAGCTACACAGGGTCAGATACGCAGTATTTT.

V usage is TRBV19 and J usage is TRBJ2-7; D may be TRBD2 (5 bases). Germline V gene lookup returns CDR1 LNHDA and CDR2 SQIVND (reference sequence). The CDR3 consists of 13 residues. V lost 0 bases and J lost 5, with 8 bases in between. The CDR3 protein is CASSIDEGDEQYF. The DNA of the CDR3 is TGTGCCAGTAGTATAGATGAGGGCGACGAGCAGTACTTC.

This clone was seen a few times. The chain couples TRBV3-1 (or the pseudogene TRBV3-2) to TRBJ2-7, with D unresolved. This CDR3 has 14 amino acids. Germline V lookup: CDR1 LGHDT, CDR2 YNNKEL (reference sequence). Trimming pared 0 bases from V and 0 bases from J, leaving 6 bases between. The CDR3 here is CASSQEQSSYEQYF. The CDR3 region has the DNA TGTGCCAGCAGCCAAGAACAGAGCTCCTACGAGCAGTACTTC.

In DNA form, the CDR3 reads TGTGCCTGGAGGGAAGGGGACAGGGCTCAGGGGACCTTC. Protein sequence: CAWREGDRAQGTF. The rearrangement uses TRBV30 and TRBJ1-2; 9 bases map to TRBD1. This CDR3 region has 13 residues. With V trimmed by 3 bases and J by 14 bases, 13 bases remained unmatched. The germline gives CDR1 GTSNPN, CDR2 SVGIG (reference sequence).

The genes are TRBV6-1 and TRBJ2-7; a weak D match, TRBD2 (5 bases). Germline V gene sequence: CDR1 MNHNS, CDR2 SASEGT. V was cut by 3 bases and J by 0 bases, with 9 bases left in between. The length of the CDR3 is 14 residues. The CDR3 DNA reads TGTGCCAGCAGTGATGAGGGTCCCTCCTACGAGCAGTACTTC. It specifies CASSDEGPSYEQYF.

The chain recombines TRBV7-2 with TRBJ2-5; D gene unclear. The CDR3 extends over 14 amino acids. CDR1 is SGHTA, CDR2 FQGNSA, per germline. V lost 2 bases, J lost 1 base, and 8 bases lay in between. CDR3 loop: CASSLSLSQETQYF. For the CDR3, the DNA is TGTGCCAGCAGCTTAAGTCTCAGCCAAGAGACCCAGTACTTC.

The chain carries TRBV6-6 and TRBJ2-7; the D is unclear. CDR1 MNHNY and CDR2 SVGAGI come from the germline V gene (reference sequence). This CDR3 is 13 amino acids long. V was clipped by 6 bases and J by 2 bases, with 11 bases between them. The DNA of the CDR3 is TGTGCCAGCAGCGCTCAGACTCCCTACGAGCAGTACTTC. Translation: CASSAQTPYEQYF.

This clone was seen once. This chain joins TRBV6-5 and TRBJ1-1; D remains ambiguous. V shed 2 bases and J shed 8 bases, with 15 bases lying between them. CDR1 is MNHEY, CDR2 SVGAGI, per germline. This CDR3 has 14 amino acids. The CDR3: CASSYRGPHGEAFF. DNA for the CDR3: TGTGCCAGCAGTTACCGCGGCCCCCACGGAGAAGCTTTCTTT.

The chain uses TRBV5-1 and TRBJ2-7; the D gene is possibly TRBD2 (5 bases). V lost 5 bases and J 3 bases, leaving 12 bases between the germline ends. CDR3 size: 13 residues. Looked up from germline, CDR1 is SGHRS and CDR2 is YFSETQ. CDR3 residues: CASSPAAGYEQYF. In nucleotides, the CDR3 is TGCGCCAGCAGTCCCGCCGCGGGCTACGAGCAGTACTTC.

V gene TRBV29-1 combines with J gene TRBJ2-7; TRBD1 matches at 7 bases. The germline CDR1 and CDR2 sequences are SQVTM and ANQGSEA. The V segment lost 5 bases and the J segment 3 bases; nucleotides outside the gene matches: 7. This CDR3 spans 13 amino acids. The CDR3 loop is CSVLCPGGYEQYF. In DNA form, the CDR3 reads TGCAGCGTTCTTTGCCCAGGGGGCTACGAGCAGTACTTC.

The chain employs TRBV20-1 and TRBJ2-3; possible D gene TRBD2, 6 bases. V was clipped by 3 bases and J by 0 bases, with 10 bases between them. This CDR3 has 14 residues. Germline V CDR1 and CDR2: DFQATT, SNEGSKA (reference sequence). The CDR3, as DNA: TGCAGTGCTAGTCCGGGGACTAGCACAGATACGCAGTATTTT. Protein product: CSASPGTSTDTQYF.

In DNA, the CDR3 is TGTGCCAGCAGCCCCGCGGACAGGGGCAATGAGCAGTTCTTC. It specifies CASSPADRGNEQFF. The chain recombines TRBV28 with TRBJ2-1, with 9 bases that match TRBD1. J gave up 6 bases and V 6 bases, and 6 bases lay outside the gene matches. This CDR3 spans 14 amino acids. Germline V lookup: CDR1 MDHEN, CDR2 SYDVKM.

This sequence joins TRBV11-2 and TRBJ1-5; a weak D match, TRBD1 (6 bases). The CDR3 covers 15 residues. Germline V gene lookup returns CDR1 SGHAT and CDR2 FQNNGV. Deletions cut 0 bases from V and 5 bases from J, with 11 bases between. The CDR3 is CASSLEGQPYQPQHF. In DNA form, the CDR3 reads TGTGCCAGCAGCTTAGAAGGACAGCCTTATCAGCCCCAGCATTTT.

The chain couples TRBV21-1 to TRBJ1-5; TRBD1 is the table's D call, not checked against the DNA. TRBV21-1 is assigned pseudogene status. This CDR3 has 16 amino acids. The CDR3 is CASSLPRGQGNQPQHF. The CDR3 region has the DNA TGTGCCAGCAGCCTCCCCCGGGGACAGGGCAATCAGCCCCAGCATTTT.

This clone was observed a handful of times. The chain uses TRBV6-6 and TRBJ1-1; tentative D call: TRBD1 (5 bases). Germline CDR1 and CDR2: MNHNY and SVGAGI (reference sequence). The CDR3 is made up of 13 amino acids. The V and J ends lost 0 bases and 8 bases respectively, with 10 bases between them. The CDR3 here is CASSYSWRTEAFF. The CDR3 DNA reads TGTGCCAGCAGTTACTCGTGGCGGACAGAAGCTTTCTTT.

V usage is TRBV5-1 and J usage is TRBJ1-1, with TRBD1 identical over 8 bases. CDR3 length equals 14 residues. Unmatched junction bases numbered 7, after V lost 4 bases and J lost 5 bases. CDR1 SGHRS and CDR2 YFSETQ come from the germline V gene. The CDR3 loop is CASSGGQGWTEAFF. For the CDR3, the DNA is TGCGCCAGCAGCGGAGGACAGGGATGGACTGAAGCTTTCTTT.

This chain connects TRBV9 to TRBJ2-3, with TRBD2 matching 8 bases. This CDR3 is 16 amino acids long. The germline V gene has CDR1 SGDLS and CDR2 YYNGEE. J lost 1 base, V lost 0 bases, and 4 bases had no gene match. This CDR3 is CASSVAGRGGTDTQYF. For the CDR3, the DNA is TGTGCCAGCAGCGTAGCCGGGCGGGGGGGCACAGATACGCAGTATTTT. Full variable domain (outside the CDR3, taken from reference TRBV9 and TRBJ2-3): DSGVTQTPKHLITATGQRVTLRCSPRSGDLSVYWYQQSLDQGLQFLIQYYNGEERAKGNILERFSAQQFPDLHSELNLSSLELGDSALYFCASSVAGRGGTDTQYFGPGTRLTVL.

This chain uses TRBV5-1 with TRBJ2-1; 8 bases fit TRBD2. The V and J ends lost 0 bases and 5 bases, in that order; junction bases with no gene match: 4. CDR3 size: 15 residues. Germline lookup yields CDR1 SGHRS and CDR2 YFSETQ. The CDR3 DNA follows: TGCGCCAGCAGCTTGGAAGCTAGCGGGCACAATGAGCAGTTCTTC. Encoded protein: CASSLEASGHNEQFF.

The DNA of the CDR3 is TGTGCCAGCAGTGCCGGGACTAGCGGGGGAACAGATACGCAGTATTTT. Translated, it gives CASSAGTSGGTDTQYF. The genes are TRBV6-1 and TRBJ2-3; 14 bases are shared with TRBD2. The V and J ends lost 4 bases and 3 bases, in that order; junction bases with no gene match: 3. The CDR3 is made up of 16 amino acids. CDR1 is MNHNS and CDR2 is SASEGT in the germline V gene.

V gene TRBV15 combines with J gene TRBJ1-1, with D tentatively TRBD1 (5 bases). Trimming took 8 bases from V and 4 from J, leaving 14 bases between them. The CDR3 is 13 amino acids. Germline V gene data show CDR1 as LNHNV and CDR2 as YYDKDF (reference sequence). CDR3 region: CATGEQAGTEAFF. The DNA for the CDR3 is TGTGCCACCGGGGAACAGGCAGGCACTGAAGCTTTCTTT.

A few counts support this clone. The chain has TRBV6-2 or TRBV6-3 and TRBJ2-2; 15 nucleotides agree with TRBD2. V lost 0 bases, J lost 5 bases, and 7 bases stayed unmatched. Germline CDR1 is MNHEY and CDR2 is SVGEGT. The CDR3 sequence is 19 residues long. CDR3 in DNA: TGTGCCAGCAGTTACTCTGGACTAGCGGGGGGGCCGTGGACCGGGGAGCTGTTTTTT. This sequence encodes CASSYSGLAGGPWTGELFF.

This clone was picked up one time. V usage is TRBV6-6 and J usage is TRBJ1-2; tentatively, D is TRBD1 (6 bases). Germline CDR1 reads MNHNY; CDR2 reads SVGAGI (reference sequence). This CDR3 has 13 amino acids. V dropped 5 bases and J dropped 2 bases, with 9 bases sitting between them. The CDR3 here is CASSHRDNYGYTF. Here the CDR3 DNA reads TGTGCCAGCAGTCACAGGGACAACTATGGCTACACCTTC.

This clone has only a few counts. J is TRBJ1-1 and V is TRBV7-9; TRBD1 might be the D (5 bases). Germline CDR1 and CDR2: SEHNR and FQNEAQ (reference sequence). The CDR3 sequence is 15 residues long. Trimming shortened V by 2 bases and J by 3 bases, and 13 bases separated the two germline ends. The CDR3 region has the DNA TGTGCCAGCAGCTTATATGACCCGGGGGACACTGAAGCTTTCTTT. Protein: CASSLYDPGDTEAFF.

This chain links TRBV5-4 with TRBJ1-4; tentative D call: TRBD1 (5 bases). Per germline, CDR1 SGHNT and CDR2 YYREEE (reference sequence). There are 17 residues in the CDR3. Trimming stripped 4 bases from V and 2 bases from J, with 18 bases between. This CDR3 is CASSGGGSQPTNEKLFF. The CDR3 bases are TGTGCCAGCAGCGGTGGGGGGAGCCAACCCACTAATGAAAAACTGTTTTTT.

The chain links TRBV6-2 or TRBV6-3 to TRBJ2-7; no reliable D call. The CDR3 is 14 residues long. The V gene lost 0 bases and the J gene lost 5 bases, with 11 bases spanning the gap. Germline V CDR1 and CDR2: MNHEY, SVGEGT. CDR3 sequence (DNA): TGTGCCAGCAGTTACTCCGAGATCCTAAACGAGCAGTACTTC. Residues: CASSYSEILNEQYF.

The V and J genes are TRBV14 and TRBJ1-2; D remains ambiguous. The CDR3 is 13 residues long. Trimming pared 2 bases from V and 4 bases from J, leaving 8 bases between. The germline V gene has CDR1 SGHDN and CDR2 FVKESK. CDR3 in amino acids: CASSQSSGYGYTF. Written as DNA, the CDR3 is TGTGCCAGCAGCCAATCATCGGGCTATGGCTACACCTTC.

This sequence joins TRBV5-1 and TRBJ2-2; 8 bases align to TRBD1. Germline CDR1 is SGHRS and CDR2 is YFSETQ. V lost 4 bases, J lost 3 bases, and 8 bases stayed unmatched. The CDR3 is 16 amino acids. CDR3 DNA sequence: TGCGCCAGCAGCCTAAGGACAGGGCGGGACACCGGGGAGCTGTTTTTT. Translated, it gives CASSLRTGRDTGELFF.

V usage is TRBV2 and J usage is TRBJ2-3; D unclear. There are 15 residues in the CDR3. Trimming removed 2 bases at V and 2 bases at J, with 11 bases between. CDR1 is SNHLY and CDR2 is FYNNEI in the germline V gene. CDR3 residues: CASSEIRISTDTQYF. In DNA, the CDR3 is TGTGCCAGCAGTGAAATCAGGATTTCCACAGATACGCAGTATTTT.

The chain uses TRBV5-1 and TRBJ2-1, with TRBD1 as a possible D gene (7 bases). Germline values: CDR1 SGHRS, CDR2 YFSETQ. This CDR3 is 13 amino acids long. The germline V and J ends were trimmed by 9 bases and 6 bases, with 16 bases remaining between them. Written as DNA, the CDR3 is TGCGCCACCGCCCAGGGGGGTGGCAATGAGCAGTTCTTC. Amino acid sequence: CATAQGGGNEQFF.

The rearrangement uses TRBV7-9 and TRBJ1-1, with 10 bases that match TRBD1. J was trimmed by 0 bases and V by 7 bases; bases with no gene match: 5. CDR1 and CDR2 (germline): SEHNR, FQNEAQ (reference sequence). The CDR3 runs 15 residues. DNA for the CDR3: TGTGCCAGCACCCCGGGACAGGGGCTGAACACTGAAGCTTTCTTT. It translates to CASTPGQGLNTEAFF.

The chain uses TRBV18 and TRBJ1-1, with TRBD1 matching over 8 bases. Germline trimming cut 2 bases from V and 4 bases from J; bases unmatched to any gene: 12. The CDR3 length is 17 residues. The germline V gene encodes CDR1 KGHSH and CDR2 LQKENI. The CDR3 region is CASSPISPGGAFTEAFF. CDR3 DNA: TGTGCCAGCTCACCAATATCCCCAGGGGGCGCCTTCACTGAAGCTTTCTTT.